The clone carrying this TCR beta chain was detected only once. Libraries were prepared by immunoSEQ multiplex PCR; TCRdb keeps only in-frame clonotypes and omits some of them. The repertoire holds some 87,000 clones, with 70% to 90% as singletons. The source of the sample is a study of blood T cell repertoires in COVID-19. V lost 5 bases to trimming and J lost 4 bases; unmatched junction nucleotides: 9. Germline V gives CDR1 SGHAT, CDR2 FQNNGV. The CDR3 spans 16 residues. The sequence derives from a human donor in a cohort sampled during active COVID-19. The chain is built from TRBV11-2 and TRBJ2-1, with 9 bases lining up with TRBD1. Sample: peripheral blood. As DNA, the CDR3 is TGTGCCAGCAGCCCCCGGAGAGGGACAGGGTACAATGAGCAGTTCTTC. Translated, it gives CASSPRRGTGYNEQFF.